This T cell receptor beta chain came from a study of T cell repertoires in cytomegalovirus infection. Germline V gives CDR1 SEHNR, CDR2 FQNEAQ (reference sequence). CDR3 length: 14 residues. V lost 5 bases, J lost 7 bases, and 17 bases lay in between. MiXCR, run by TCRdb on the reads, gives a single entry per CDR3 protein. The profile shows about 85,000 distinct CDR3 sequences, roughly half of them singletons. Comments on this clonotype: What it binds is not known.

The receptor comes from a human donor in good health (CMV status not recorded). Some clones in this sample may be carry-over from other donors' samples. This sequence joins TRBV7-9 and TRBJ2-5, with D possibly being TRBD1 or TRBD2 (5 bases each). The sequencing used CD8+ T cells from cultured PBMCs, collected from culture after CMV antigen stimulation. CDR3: CASSPWTGPVTQYF. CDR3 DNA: TGTGCCAGCAGCCCGTGGACGGGGCCAGTGACCCAGTACTTC.